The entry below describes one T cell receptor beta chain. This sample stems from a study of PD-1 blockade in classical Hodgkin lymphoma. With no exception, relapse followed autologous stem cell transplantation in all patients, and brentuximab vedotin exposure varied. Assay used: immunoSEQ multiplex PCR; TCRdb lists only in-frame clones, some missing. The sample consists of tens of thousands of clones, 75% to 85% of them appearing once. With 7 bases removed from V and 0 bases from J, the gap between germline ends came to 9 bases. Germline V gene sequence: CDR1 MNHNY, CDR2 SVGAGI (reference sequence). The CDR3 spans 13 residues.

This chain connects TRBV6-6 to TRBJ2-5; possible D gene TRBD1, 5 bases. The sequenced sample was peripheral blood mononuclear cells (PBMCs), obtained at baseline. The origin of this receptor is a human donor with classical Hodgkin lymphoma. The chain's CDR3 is CASIPGYQETQYF. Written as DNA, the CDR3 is TGTGCCAGCATTCCAGGGTACCAAGAGACCCAGTACTTC.